These 15 T cell receptor beta chains share one sample of origin, sequenced in a study of T-cell memory formation after mild COVID-19. TCRdb passed the 5' RACE reads through MiXCR, listing each CDR3 protein once. Of under 600,000 distinct CDR3 sequences listed, about 20% are singletons. Sequenced material: PBMCs or a T cell subset sorted from them (not recorded which). The receptors come from an adult woman who had mild COVID-19 (a few samples of this study predate the infection). Cell type and time point are not known.

The chain has TRBV19 and TRBJ2-3, with 8 bases matching TRBD2. CDR1 and CDR2 (germline): LNHDA, SQIVND (reference sequence). Trimming removed 8 bases from V and 2 bases from J; junction bases left unmatched: 6. The CDR3 covers 14 residues. The CDR3 loop reads CASQTSGNTDTQYF. In nucleotides, the CDR3 is TGTGCCAGTCAAACTAGCGGAAACACAGATACGCAGTATTTT. Full variable domain (rest looked up from reference TRBV19 and TRBJ2-3): DGGITQSPKYLFRKEGQNVTLSCEQNLNHDAMYWYRQDPGQGLRLIYYSQIVNDFQKGDIAEGYSVSREKKESFPLTVTSAQKNPTAFYLCASQTSGNTDTQYFGPGTRLTVL.

This clonotype was detected many times. The gene calls are TRBV12-3 or TRBV12-4 and TRBJ2-2, with TRBD1 matching over 10 bases. The trim removed 5 bases at V and 7 bases at J, leaving 4 bases unmatched. The CDR3 loop spans 14 amino acids. The CDR3 nucleotides read TGTGCCAGCAGTAGACAGGGGGCGAACGGGGAGCTGTTTTTT. Translation gives CASSRQGANGELFF.

This clonotype has a handful of counts. An end of the junction differs from the germline gene, which may be a read error. The V call is TRBV23-1, the J call TRBJ2-7; 10 positions match TRBD1. TRBV23-1 is an ORF for which the function is uncertain. The CDR3 loop spans 18 amino acids. In DNA form, the CDR3 reads TGCGCCAGCAGGCAATCAAGGGCGGGGGACAGGGGATTTAGGGAGCAGTACTTC. Protein: CASRQSRAGDRGFREQYF.

V gene TRBV2 combines with J gene TRBJ1-2; D is perhaps TRBD1 (5 bases). V was shortened by 6 bases and J by 10 bases, with 12 bases between the two germline ends. CDR3 length equals 11 residues. Germline V gene lookup returns CDR1 SNHLY and CDR2 FYNNEI. The CDR3 protein is CASRVQGAYTF. In DNA form, the CDR3 reads TGTGCCAGCAGGGTTCAGGGTGCCTACACCTTC.

The chain carries TRBV6-1 and TRBJ1-5; 9 bases line up with TRBD1. CDR3 size: 15 residues. The germline gives CDR1 MNHNS, CDR2 SASEGT. The trim removed 6 bases at V and 4 bases at J, leaving 7 bases unmatched. This CDR3 is CASRWGQGVNQPQHF. DNA of the CDR3: TGTGCCAGCAGGTGGGGACAGGGTGTAAATCAGCCCCAGCATTTT.

This rearrangement joins TRBV7-3 to TRBJ2-3; 8 bases align to TRBD2. The length of the CDR3 is 16 residues. CDR1 is SGHTA and CDR2 is FQGTGA in the germline V gene. V was clipped by 3 bases and J by 1 base; unmatched bases: 6. CDR3 bases: TGTGCCAGCAGCTTCACCGGGACTAGGGGCACAGATACGCAGTATTTT. Residues: CASSFTGTRGTDTQYF.

As for this clonotype: A junction boundary mismatches the germline segment, possibly from a read error. The genes are TRBV7-9 and TRBJ2-7; 8 bases align to TRBD2. CDR3 length equals 12 residues. Germline CDR1 SEHNR, CDR2 FQNEAQ (reference sequence). The CDR3 region has the DNA TGTGCCAGCAGTCGCGATAGCGGGACAATTCGATTC. It specifies CASSRDSGTIRF.

In DNA form, the CDR3 reads TGTGCCAGCAGCCCCCCCGGGGGAGGGTTTAGAGATACGCAGTATTTT. It yields the protein CASSPPGGGFRDTQYF. V is TRBV7-2 and J is TRBJ2-3, with TRBD2 matching 7 bases. Germline loops: CDR1 SGHTA, CDR2 FQGNSA. With 5 bases clipped from V and 5 bases from J, the junction kept 13 bases outside the gene matches. The CDR3 extends over 16 amino acids.

The gene calls are TRBV27 and TRBJ2-2; possible D gene TRBD1, 6 bases. The CDR3 is made up of 14 amino acids. CDR1 and CDR2 from the germline V gene are MNHEY and SMNVEV (reference sequence). V lost 10 bases and J 4 bases, leaving 16 bases between the germline ends. The CDR3 DNA sequence: TGTGCCACCAGGTCGGACAGAATCACCGGGGAGCTGTTTTTT. Protein product: CATRSDRITGELFF.

Only a few counts were recorded for this clonotype. The rearrangement joins TRBV7-9 to TRBJ2-1; 8 bases line up with TRBD2. The CDR3 sequence is 14 residues long. Germline loops: CDR1 SEHNR, CDR2 FQNEAQ (reference sequence). Unmatched junction bases numbered 7, after V lost 5 bases and J lost 7 bases. CDR3: CASSLRGRKNEQFF. Written as DNA, the CDR3 is TGTGCCAGCAGCCTTCGCGGGAGGAAGAATGAGCAGTTCTTC.

The V gene is TRBV15, the J gene TRBJ2-7, with D maybe TRBD1 (5 bases). The CDR3 is 12 amino acids. Per the germline V gene, CDR1 is LNHNV and CDR2 is YYDKDF (reference sequence). V was pared by 5 bases and J by 3 bases, with 8 bases between. The CDR3 DNA sequence: TGTGCCACCAGCCCAACAGGCTACGAGCAGTACGTC. Translating gives CATSPTGYEQYV.

The V call is TRBV20-1, the J call TRBJ2-7; the match to TRBD2 covers 10 bases. Germline loops: CDR1 DFQATT, CDR2 SNEGSKA (reference sequence). Unmatched junction bases numbered 8, after V lost 2 bases and J lost 4 bases. CDR3 length: 15 amino acids. The CDR3 region has the DNA TGCAGTGCTAGAAAAGTAGCTAGCGGGGGATACGAGCAGTACTTC. Protein product: CSARKVASGGYEQYF.

This clonotype was counted between two and nine times. This chain links TRBV5-1 with TRBJ2-3, with D perhaps matching TRBD1 (5 bases). The CDR3 consists of 11 residues. CDR1 is SGHRS, CDR2 YFSETQ, per germline. Trimming pared 5 bases from V and 9 bases from J, leaving 10 bases between. The DNA for the CDR3 is TGCGCCAGCAGTGAAAGGGGAACGCAGTATTTT. Protein: CASSERGTQYF.

This clonotype has just a few counts. This sequence joins TRBV15 and TRBJ2-7, with D uncertain. The CDR3 loop spans 13 amino acids. V shed 0 bases and J shed 6 bases, with 9 bases lying between them. Germline lookup yields CDR1 LNHNV and CDR2 YYDKDF (reference sequence). In nucleotides, the CDR3 is TGTGCCACCAGCAGAGACCTCCGTGTCGAGCAGTACTTC. Amino acids: CATSRDLRVEQYF.

This chain joins TRBV11-2 and TRBJ2-3; TRBD1 matches 7 bases. In germline, CDR1 is SGHAT, CDR2 FQNNGV. There are 16 residues in the CDR3. Trimming cost V 0 bases and J 2 bases; bases outside gene matches: 5. CDR3: CASSLDPTGDTDTQYF. The CDR3 nucleotides are TGTGCCAGCAGCTTAGATCCCACAGGGGACACAGATACGCAGTATTTT.